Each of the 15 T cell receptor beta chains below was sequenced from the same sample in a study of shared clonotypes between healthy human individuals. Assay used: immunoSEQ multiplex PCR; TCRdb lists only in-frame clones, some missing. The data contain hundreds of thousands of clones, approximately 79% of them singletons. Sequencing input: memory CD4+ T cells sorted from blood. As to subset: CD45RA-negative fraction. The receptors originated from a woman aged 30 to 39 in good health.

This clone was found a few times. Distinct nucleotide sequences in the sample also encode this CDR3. CDR3 amino acids: CSARVRNEQFF. The CDR3 DNA reads TGCAGTGCTAGAGTGAGGAATGAGCAGTTCTTC. The chain uses TRBV20-1 and TRBJ2-1; D not certain. The length of the CDR3 is 11 residues. The germline CDR1 and CDR2 sequences are DFQATT and SNEGSKA (reference sequence). The V end was cut by 1 base, the J end by 7 bases, with 5 bases between.

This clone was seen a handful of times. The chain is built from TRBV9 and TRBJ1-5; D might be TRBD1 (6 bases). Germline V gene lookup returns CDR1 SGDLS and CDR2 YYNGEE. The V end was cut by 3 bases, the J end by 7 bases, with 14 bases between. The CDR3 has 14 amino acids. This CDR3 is CASSAEQGTQPQHF. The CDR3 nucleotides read TGTGCCAGCAGCGCAGAACAGGGAACACAGCCCCAGCATTTT.

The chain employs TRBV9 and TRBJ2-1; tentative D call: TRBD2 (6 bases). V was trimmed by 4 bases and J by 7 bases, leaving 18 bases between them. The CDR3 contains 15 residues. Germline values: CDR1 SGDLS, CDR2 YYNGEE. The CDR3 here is CASSPLSGVRNEQFF. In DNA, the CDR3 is TGTGCCAGCAGCCCTTTATCGGGAGTTAGGAATGAGCAGTTCTTC.

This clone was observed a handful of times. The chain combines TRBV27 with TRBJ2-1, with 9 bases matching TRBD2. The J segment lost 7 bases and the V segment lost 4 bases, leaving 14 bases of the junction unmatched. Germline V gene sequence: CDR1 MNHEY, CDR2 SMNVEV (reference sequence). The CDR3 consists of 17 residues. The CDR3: CASSSTGTSTLRNEQFF. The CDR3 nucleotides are TGTGCCAGCAGTTCCACCGGGACTAGCACTCTCCGGAATGAGCAGTTCTTC.

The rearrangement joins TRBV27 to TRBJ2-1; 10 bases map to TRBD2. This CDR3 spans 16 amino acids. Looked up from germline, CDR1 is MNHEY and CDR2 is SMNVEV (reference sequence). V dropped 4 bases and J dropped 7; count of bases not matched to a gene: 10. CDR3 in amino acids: CASSSTSGPDGNEQFF. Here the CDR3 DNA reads TGTGCCAGCAGTTCGACTAGCGGGCCCGACGGGAATGAGCAGTTCTTC.

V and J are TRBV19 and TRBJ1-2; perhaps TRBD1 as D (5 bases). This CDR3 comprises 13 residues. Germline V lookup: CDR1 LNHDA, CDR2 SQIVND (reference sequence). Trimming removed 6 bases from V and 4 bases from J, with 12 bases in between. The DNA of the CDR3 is TGTGCCAGTAGCCCGGGACCGAGCTATGGCTACACCTTC. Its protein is CASSPGPSYGYTF. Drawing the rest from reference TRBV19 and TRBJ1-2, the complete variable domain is DGGITQSPKYLFRKEGQNVTLSCEQNLNHDAMYWYRQDPGQGLRLIYYSQIVNDFQKGDIAEGYSVSREKKESFPLTVTSAQKNPTAFYLCASSPGPSYGYTFGSGTRLTVV.

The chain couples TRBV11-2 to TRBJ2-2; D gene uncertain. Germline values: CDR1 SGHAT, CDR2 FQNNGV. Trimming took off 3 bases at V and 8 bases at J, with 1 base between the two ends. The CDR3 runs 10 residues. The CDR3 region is CASSLGELFF. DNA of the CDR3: TGTGCCAGCAGCTTGGGGGAGCTGTTTTTT.

The CDR3, as DNA: TGTGCCAGCAGTTTACCACAGGGGGCCGATACGCAGTATTTT. Protein sequence: CASSLPQGADTQYF. The chain employs TRBV28 and TRBJ2-3; TRBD1 matches 9 bases. Trimming cost V 2 bases and J 6 bases; bases outside gene matches: 3. The CDR3 contains 14 residues. Germline V gene sequence: CDR1 MDHEN, CDR2 SYDVKM.

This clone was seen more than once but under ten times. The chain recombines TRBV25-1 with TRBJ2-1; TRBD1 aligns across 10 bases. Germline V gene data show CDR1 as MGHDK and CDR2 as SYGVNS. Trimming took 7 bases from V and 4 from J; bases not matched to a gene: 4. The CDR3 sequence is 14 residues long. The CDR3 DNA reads TGTGCCAGCACCGGGACAGGGGAATACAATGAGCAGTTCTTC. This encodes CASTGTGEYNEQFF.

CDR3 region: CSAVSTPTQYF. The CDR3 region has the DNA TGCAGTGCTGTATCCACCCCTACGCAGTATTTT. V gene TRBV20-1 combines with J gene TRBJ2-3; D gene ambiguous. This CDR3 contains 11 residues. Trimming removed 5 bases at V and 8 bases at J, with 11 bases between. Per the germline V gene, CDR1 is DFQATT and CDR2 is SNEGSKA (reference sequence).

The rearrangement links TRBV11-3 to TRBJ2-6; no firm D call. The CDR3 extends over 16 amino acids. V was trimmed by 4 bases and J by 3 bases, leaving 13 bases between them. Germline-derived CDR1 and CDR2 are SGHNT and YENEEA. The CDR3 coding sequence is TGTGCCAGCAGCTCATCGGGCACGGGTGGGGCCAACGTCCTGACTTTC. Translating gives CASSSSGTGGANVLTF.

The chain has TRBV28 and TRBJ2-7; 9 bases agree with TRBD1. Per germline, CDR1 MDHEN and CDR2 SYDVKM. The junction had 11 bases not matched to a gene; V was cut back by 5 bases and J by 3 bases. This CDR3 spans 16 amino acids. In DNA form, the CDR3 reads TGTGCCAGCAGTCTGGGACAGGGAAGAGGAGGCTACGAGCAGTACTTC. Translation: CASSLGQGRGGYEQYF.

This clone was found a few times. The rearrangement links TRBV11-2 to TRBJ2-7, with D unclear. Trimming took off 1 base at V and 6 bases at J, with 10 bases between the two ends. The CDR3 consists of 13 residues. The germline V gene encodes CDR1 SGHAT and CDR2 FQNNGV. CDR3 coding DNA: TGTGCCAGCAGCTTAGGTTCGATCGGCGAGCAGTACTTC. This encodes CASSLGSIGEQYF.

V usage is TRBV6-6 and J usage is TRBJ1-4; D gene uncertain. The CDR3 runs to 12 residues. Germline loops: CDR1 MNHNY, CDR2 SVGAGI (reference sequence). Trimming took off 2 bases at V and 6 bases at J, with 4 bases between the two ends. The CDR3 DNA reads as TGTGCCAGCAGTTACATTGATGAAAAACTGTTTTTT. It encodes CASSYIDEKLFF.

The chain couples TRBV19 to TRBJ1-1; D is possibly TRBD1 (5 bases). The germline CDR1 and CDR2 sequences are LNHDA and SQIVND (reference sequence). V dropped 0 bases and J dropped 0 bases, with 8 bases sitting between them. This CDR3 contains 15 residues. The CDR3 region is CASSIESGMNTEAFF. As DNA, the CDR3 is TGTGCCAGTAGTATAGAATCAGGGATGAACACTGAAGCTTTCTTT.